This is a list of T cell receptor beta chains from one sample in a study of identical twins' blood T cells. MiXCR was run by TCRdb on the 5' RACE reads, yielding one entry per CDR3 protein. The sample carries 350,000 to 400,000 distinct CDR3 sequences, over 25% recorded once. Sequencing was done on a sample of PBMCs. These receptors all stem from a woman between 18 and 49 years old in good health. The CDR3 runs from the conserved cysteine through the conserved F or W. A D gene is named only where the DNA matches it firmly. The listing skips clone size in some rows; elsewhere it reads once, few, many or a size class.

J	D	V	size	CDR3	DNA
TRBJ1-2	-	TRBV5-1	-	CASRWGGEGYGYTF	TGCGCCAGCCGTTGGGGGGGCGAAGGCTATGGCTACACCTTC
TRBJ1-5	-	TRBV11-2	-	CASSLARLGGESNQPQHF	TGTGCCAGCAGCTTAGCTCGGCTAGGCGGAGAAAGCAATCAGCCCCAGCATTTT
TRBJ2-1	TRBD2	TRBV7-2	few	CASSLRDYEQFF	TGTGCCAGCAGCCTGCGGGACTACGAGCAGTTCTTC
TRBJ1-1	-	TRBV29-1	many	CSAVKGLTNTEAFF	TGCAGCGCGGTAAAGGGGCTAACGAACACTGAAGCTTTCTTT
TRBJ1-2	TRBD1	TRBV20-1	few	CSALGTGNYGYTF	TGCAGTGCGCTCGGGACAGGGAACTATGGCTACACCTTC
TRBJ1-5	-	TRBV7-2	-	CASSFGVHSNQPQHF	TGTGCCAGCAGCTTCGGGGTCCATAGCAATCAGCCCCAGCATTTT
TRBJ2-5	-	TRBV3-1	-	CASSQSSETQYF	TGTGCCAGCAGCCAAAGTTCGGAGACCCAGTACTTC
TRBJ2-1	TRBD2	TRBV5-1	-	CASSLGLAGTYNEQFF	TGCGCCAGCAGCTTGGGCCTAGCGGGAACCTACAATGAGCAGTTCTTC
TRBJ2-6	TRBD1	TRBV3-1	-	CASSQETGGTGANVLTF	TGTGCCAGCAGCCAAGAGACAGGGGGCACTGGGGCCAACGTCCTGACTTTC
TRBJ2-1	TRBD2	TRBV20-1	-	CSARDWQAGDLYNEQFF	TGCAGTGCTAGAGATTGGCAAGCGGGAGATCTATACAATGAGCAGTTCTTC
TRBJ2-1	-	TRBV6-2/TRBV6-3	-	CASGVHNEQFF	TGTGCCAGCGGTGTTCACAATGAGCAGTTCTTC
TRBJ1-1	TRBD1	TRBV5-1	-	CASSLAVRGLTRNTEAFF	TGCGCCAGCAGCTTGGCCGTAAGGGGGCTAACAAGGAACACTGAAGCTTTCTTT
TRBJ1-2	-	TRBV3-1	-	CASSLRTFGYTF	TGTGCCAGCAGCCTGCGAACGTTTGGCTACACCTTC
TRBJ2-2	-	TRBV7-3	-	CASSLQGVTGELFF	TGTGCCAGCAGCCTACAAGGCGTAACCGGGGAGCTGTTTTTT
TRBJ1-6	-	TRBV6-1	few	CASSEDGRSPLHF	TGTGCCAGCAGTGAGGACGGGCGTTCACCCCTCCACTTT
TRBJ1-2	-	TRBV20-1	few	CSARDLGRVYGYTF	TGCAGTGCTAGAGATCTCGGCCGTGTCTATGGCTACACCTTC
TRBJ1-1	TRBD1	TRBV5-1	many	CASSLGGIEAFF	TGTGCCAGCAGCTTAGGGGGCATAGAAGCTTTCTTT
TRBJ2-2	TRBD2	TRBV20-1	few	CSAREGGRVTGELFF	TGCAGTGCTAGAGAGGGCGGGAGAGTCACCGGGGAGCTGTTTTTT
TRBJ1-5	-	TRBV19	-	CASSMDMGNQPQHF	TGTGCCAGTAGTATGGACATGGGAAATCAGCCCCAGCATTTT
TRBJ2-3	-	TRBV30	few	CAWISGDTQYF	TGTGCCTGGATCTCCGGGGATACGCAGTATTTT
TRBJ2-1	-	TRBV7-2	-	CASSLATPVYNEQFF	TGTGCCAGCAGCTTAGCAACGCCGGTCTACAATGAGCAGTTCTTC
TRBJ2-1	-	TRBV15	-	CATSRETSFSYNEQFF	TGTGCCACCAGCAGGGAGACTTCTTTCTCCTACAATGAGCAGTTCTTC
TRBJ1-3	-	TRBV9	-	CASSVDSSGNTIYF	TGTGCCAGCAGCGTGGACAGCTCTGGAAACACCATATATTTT
TRBJ2-5	TRBD2	TRBV30	-	CAWSATSGRLEAETQYF	TGTGCCTGGAGCGCGACTAGCGGGAGATTGGAAGCAGAGACCCAGTACTTC
TRBJ1-1	-	TRBV29-1	many	CSVGGTEAFF	TGCAGCGTCGGAGGCACTGAAGCTTTCTTT
TRBJ2-2	-	TRBV12-3/TRBV12-4	-	CASSLGLGELFF	TGTGCCAGCAGTCTCGGCCTCGGGGAGCTGTTTTTT
TRBJ1-2	-	TRBV9	few	CASSPDRDYGYTF	TGTGCCAGCAGCCCTGACAGAGACTATGGCTACACCTTC
TRBJ1-1	-	TRBV6-8	few	CASSYSTDRNTEAFF	TGTGCCAGCAGTTACTCGACGGACAGGAACACTGAAGCTTTCTTT
TRBJ1-5	-	TRBV9	many	CASSVAYRGNQPQHF	TGTGCCAGCAGCGTAGCTTACAGGGGCAATCAGCCCCAGCATTTT
TRBJ1-1	-	TRBV29-1	-	CSAGWAGSLDAFF	TGCAGCGCCGGGTGGGCAGGAAGTCTTGATGCTTTCTTT
TRBJ2-5	-	TRBV11-3	many	CASSLDRGHETQYF	TGTGCCAGCAGCTTGGATCGGGGGCACGAGACCCAGTACTTC